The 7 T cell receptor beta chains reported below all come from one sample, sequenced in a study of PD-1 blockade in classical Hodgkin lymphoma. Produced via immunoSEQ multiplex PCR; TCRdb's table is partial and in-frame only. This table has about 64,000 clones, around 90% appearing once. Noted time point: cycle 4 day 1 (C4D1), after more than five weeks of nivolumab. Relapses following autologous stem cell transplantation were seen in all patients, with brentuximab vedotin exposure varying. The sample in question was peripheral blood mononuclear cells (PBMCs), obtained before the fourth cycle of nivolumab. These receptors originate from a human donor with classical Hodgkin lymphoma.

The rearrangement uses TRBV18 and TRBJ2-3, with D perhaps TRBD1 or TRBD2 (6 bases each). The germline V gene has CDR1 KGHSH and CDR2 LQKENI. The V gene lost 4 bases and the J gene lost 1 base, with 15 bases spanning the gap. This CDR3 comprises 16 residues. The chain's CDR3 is CASSRRSGGGTDTQYF. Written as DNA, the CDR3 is TGTGCCAGCTCACGCCGATCCGGGGGCGGCACAGATACGCAGTATTTT.

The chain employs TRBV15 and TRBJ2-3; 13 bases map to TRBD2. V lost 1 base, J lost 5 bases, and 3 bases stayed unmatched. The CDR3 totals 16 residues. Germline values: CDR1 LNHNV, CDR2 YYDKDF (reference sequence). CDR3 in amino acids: CATSRARTSGGDTQYF. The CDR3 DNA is TGTGCCACCAGCAGAGCCCGGACTAGCGGGGGAGATACGCAGTATTTT.

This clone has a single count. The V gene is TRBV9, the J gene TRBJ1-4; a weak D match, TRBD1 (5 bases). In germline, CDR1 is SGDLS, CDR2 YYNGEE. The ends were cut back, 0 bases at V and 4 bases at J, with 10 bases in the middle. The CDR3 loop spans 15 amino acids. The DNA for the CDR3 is TGTGCCAGCAGCGTAGATGGGGCGAGTAATGAAAAACTGTTTTTT. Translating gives CASSVDGASNEKLFF.

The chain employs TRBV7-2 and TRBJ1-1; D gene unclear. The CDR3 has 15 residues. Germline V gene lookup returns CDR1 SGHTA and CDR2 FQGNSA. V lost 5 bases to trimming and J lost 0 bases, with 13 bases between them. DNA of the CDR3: TGTGCCAGCAGCCCCACCGGGATCGTGAACACTGAAGCTTTCTTT. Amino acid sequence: CASSPTGIVNTEAFF.

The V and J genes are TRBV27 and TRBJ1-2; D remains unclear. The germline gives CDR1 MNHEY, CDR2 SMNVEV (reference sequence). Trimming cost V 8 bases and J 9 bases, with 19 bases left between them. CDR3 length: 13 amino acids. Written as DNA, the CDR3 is TGTGCCAGCGGGTTAGCAGGTGATTGGAGCTACACCTTC. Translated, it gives CASGLAGDWSYTF.

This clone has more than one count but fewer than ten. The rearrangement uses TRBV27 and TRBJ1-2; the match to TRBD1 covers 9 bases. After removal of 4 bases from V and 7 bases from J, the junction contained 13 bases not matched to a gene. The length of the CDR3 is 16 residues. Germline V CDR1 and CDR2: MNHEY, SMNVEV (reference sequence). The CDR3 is CASSSHRGLGEGGYTF. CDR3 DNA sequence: TGTGCCAGCAGTTCGCACAGGGGGCTCGGGGAAGGTGGCTACACCTTC.

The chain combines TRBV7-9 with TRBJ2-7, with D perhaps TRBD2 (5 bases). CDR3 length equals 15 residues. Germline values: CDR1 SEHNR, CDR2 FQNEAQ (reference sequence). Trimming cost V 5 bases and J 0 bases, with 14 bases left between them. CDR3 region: CASSALTRVSYEQYF. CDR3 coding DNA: TGTGCCAGCAGCGCGCTCACTAGAGTCTCCTACGAGCAGTACTTC.